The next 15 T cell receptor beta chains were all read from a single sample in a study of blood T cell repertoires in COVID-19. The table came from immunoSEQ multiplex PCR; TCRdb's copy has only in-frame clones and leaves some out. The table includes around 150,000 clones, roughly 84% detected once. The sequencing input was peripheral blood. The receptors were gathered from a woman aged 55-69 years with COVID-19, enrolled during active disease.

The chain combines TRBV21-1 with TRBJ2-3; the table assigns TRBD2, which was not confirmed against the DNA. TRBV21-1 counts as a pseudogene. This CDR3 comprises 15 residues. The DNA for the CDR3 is TGTGCCAGCAGCAAAGGGGGACTAGCTACAGATACGCAGTATTTT. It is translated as CASSKGGLATDTQYF.

In DNA, the CDR3 is TGTGCCAGCAGCCTGGGACTAGCGGGAGTTGAGCAGTTCTTC. This sequence encodes CASSLGLAGVEQFF. The rearrangement uses TRBV7-9 and TRBJ2-1, with TRBD2 matching over 14 bases. The CDR3 contains 14 residues. Germline CDR1 reads SEHNR; CDR2 reads FQNEAQ (reference sequence). The V segment lost 5 bases and the J segment 9 bases; nucleotides outside the gene matches: 3.

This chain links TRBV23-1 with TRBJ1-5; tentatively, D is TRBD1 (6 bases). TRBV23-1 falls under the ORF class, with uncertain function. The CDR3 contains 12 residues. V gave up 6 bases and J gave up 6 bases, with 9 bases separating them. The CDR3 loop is CASREGGQPQHF. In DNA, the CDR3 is TGCGCCAGCAGAGAAGGGGGTCAGCCCCAGCATTTT.

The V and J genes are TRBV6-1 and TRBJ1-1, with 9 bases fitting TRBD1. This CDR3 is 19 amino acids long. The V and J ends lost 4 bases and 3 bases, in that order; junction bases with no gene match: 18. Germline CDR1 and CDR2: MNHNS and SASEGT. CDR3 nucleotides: TGTGCCAGCAGTGCAAATTCCGGGACAGGGTCCGGTTTCGACACTGAAGCTTTCTTT. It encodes CASSANSGTGSGFDTEAFF.

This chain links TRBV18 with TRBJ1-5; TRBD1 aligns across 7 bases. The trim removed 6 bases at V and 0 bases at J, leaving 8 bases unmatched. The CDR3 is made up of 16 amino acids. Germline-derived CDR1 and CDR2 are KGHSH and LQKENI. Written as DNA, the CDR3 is TGTGCCAGCTCGGCTACAGGGGTGGGTAGCAATCAGCCCCAGCATTTT. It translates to CASSATGVGSNQPQHF. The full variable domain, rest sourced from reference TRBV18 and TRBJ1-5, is NAGVMQNPRHLVRRRGQEARLRCSPMKGHSHVYWYRQLPEEGLKFMVYLQKENIIDESGMPKERFSAEFPKEGPSILRIQQVVRGDSAAYFCASSATGVGSNQPQHFGDGTRLSIL.

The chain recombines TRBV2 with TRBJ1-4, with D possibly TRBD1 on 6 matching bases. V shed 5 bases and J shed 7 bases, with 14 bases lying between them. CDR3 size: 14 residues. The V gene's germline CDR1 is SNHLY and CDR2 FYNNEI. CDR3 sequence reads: CASSLDSLSEKLFF. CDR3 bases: TGTGCCAGCAGTTTGGACAGTTTGAGTGAAAAACTGTTTTTT.

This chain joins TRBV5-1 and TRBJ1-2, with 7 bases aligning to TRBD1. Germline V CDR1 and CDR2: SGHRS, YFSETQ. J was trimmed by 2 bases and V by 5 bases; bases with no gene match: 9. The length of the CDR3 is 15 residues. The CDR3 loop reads CASRYLQGQNYGYTF. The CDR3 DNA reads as TGCGCCAGCAGATACCTACAGGGGCAGAACTATGGCTACACCTTC.

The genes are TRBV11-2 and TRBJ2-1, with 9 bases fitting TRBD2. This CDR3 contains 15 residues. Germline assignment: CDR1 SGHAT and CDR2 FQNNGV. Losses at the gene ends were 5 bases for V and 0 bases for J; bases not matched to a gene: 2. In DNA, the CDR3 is TGTGCCAGCAGCGAGACTAGCGGCTCCTACAATGAGCAGTTCTTC. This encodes CASSETSGSYNEQFF.

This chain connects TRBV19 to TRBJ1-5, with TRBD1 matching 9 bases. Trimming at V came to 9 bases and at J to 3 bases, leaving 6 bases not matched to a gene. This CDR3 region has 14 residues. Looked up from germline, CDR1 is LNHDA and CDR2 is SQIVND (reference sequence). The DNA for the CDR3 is TGTGCCAGATGGGACAGGGCTTTCAATCAGCCCCAGCATTTT. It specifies CARWDRAFNQPQHF. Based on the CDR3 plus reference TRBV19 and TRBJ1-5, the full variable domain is DGGITQSPKYLFRKEGQNVTLSCEQNLNHDAMYWYRQDPGQGLRLIYYSQIVNDFQKGDIAEGYSVSREKKESFPLTVTSAQKNPTAFYLCARWDRAFNQPQHFGDGTRLSIL.

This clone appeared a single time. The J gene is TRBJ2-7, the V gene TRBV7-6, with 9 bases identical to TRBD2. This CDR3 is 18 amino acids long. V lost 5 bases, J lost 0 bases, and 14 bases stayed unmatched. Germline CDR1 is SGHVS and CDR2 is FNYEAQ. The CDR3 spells CASSARLGGTSRSYEQYF. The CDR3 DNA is TGTGCCAGCAGCGCCCGGCTCGGTGGGACTAGCCGCTCCTACGAGCAGTACTTC.

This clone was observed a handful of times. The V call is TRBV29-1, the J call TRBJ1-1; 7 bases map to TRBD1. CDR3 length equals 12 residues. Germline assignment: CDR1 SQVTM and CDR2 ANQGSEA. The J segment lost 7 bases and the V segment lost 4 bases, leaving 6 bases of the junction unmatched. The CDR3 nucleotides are TGCAGCGTTGGAACGACAGGGAGTGAAGCTTTCTTT. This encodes CSVGTTGSEAFF.

CDR3 amino acids: CASSPRVGYGYTF. CDR3 DNA: TGTGCCAGCAGTCCGCGGGTTGGCTATGGCTACACCTTC. The rearrangement joins TRBV12-3 or TRBV12-4 to TRBJ1-2; D uncertain. The CDR3 contains 13 residues. V lost 5 bases and J lost 4, with 11 bases in between.

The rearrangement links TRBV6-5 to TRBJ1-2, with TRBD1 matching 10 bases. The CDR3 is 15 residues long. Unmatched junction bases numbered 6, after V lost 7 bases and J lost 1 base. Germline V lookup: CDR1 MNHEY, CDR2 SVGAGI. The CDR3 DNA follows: TGTGCCAGCACTAGACAGGGGGCTATTAACTATGGCTACACCTTC. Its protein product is CASTRQGAINYGYTF.

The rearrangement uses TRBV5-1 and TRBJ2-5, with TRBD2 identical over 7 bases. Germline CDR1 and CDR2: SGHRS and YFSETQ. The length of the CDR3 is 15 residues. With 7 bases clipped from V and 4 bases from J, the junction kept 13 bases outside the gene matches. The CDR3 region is CASSRSTSTAETQYF. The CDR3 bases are TGCGCCAGCTCCAGGTCGACTAGCACAGCAGAGACCCAGTACTTC.

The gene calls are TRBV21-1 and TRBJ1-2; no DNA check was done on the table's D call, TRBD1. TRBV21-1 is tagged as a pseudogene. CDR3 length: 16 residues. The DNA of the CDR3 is TGTGCCAGCAGCTCCCACAGGGCCCCCCTTTACTATGGCTACACCTTC. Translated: CASSSHRAPLYYGYTF.